The 2 T cell receptor beta chains reported below all come from one sample, sequenced in a study of blood T cell repertoires in COVID-19. This table comes from immunoSEQ multiplex PCR, and its TCRdb copy is limited to in-frame clones, with some not included. The sample holds over 75,000 clones; approximately 80% are singletons and the top ten take roughly 10%. Sequencing input: peripheral blood. The receptors stem from a man aged 65 to 85 with acute or convalescent COVID-19.

This CDR3 reads CASTEQGAGTEAFF. The CDR3 coding sequence is TGCGCCAGCACCGAACAGGGGGCTGGAACTGAAGCTTTCTTT. The chain recombines TRBV10-2 with TRBJ1-1; 9 positions agree with TRBD1. V shed 7 bases and J 5 bases; nucleotides not matched to a gene: 8. Germline CDR1 reads WSHSY; CDR2 reads SAAADI. The CDR3 covers 14 residues.

The chain is built from TRBV9 and TRBJ2-3; D not certain. CDR1 is SGDLS, CDR2 YYNGEE, per germline. The CDR3 extends over 16 amino acids. V was clipped by 0 bases and J by 0 bases, with 11 bases between them. The CDR3 loop reads CASSVGAVPSTDTQYF. Here the CDR3 DNA reads TGTGCCAGCAGCGTAGGGGCAGTCCCTAGCACAGATACGCAGTATTTT.